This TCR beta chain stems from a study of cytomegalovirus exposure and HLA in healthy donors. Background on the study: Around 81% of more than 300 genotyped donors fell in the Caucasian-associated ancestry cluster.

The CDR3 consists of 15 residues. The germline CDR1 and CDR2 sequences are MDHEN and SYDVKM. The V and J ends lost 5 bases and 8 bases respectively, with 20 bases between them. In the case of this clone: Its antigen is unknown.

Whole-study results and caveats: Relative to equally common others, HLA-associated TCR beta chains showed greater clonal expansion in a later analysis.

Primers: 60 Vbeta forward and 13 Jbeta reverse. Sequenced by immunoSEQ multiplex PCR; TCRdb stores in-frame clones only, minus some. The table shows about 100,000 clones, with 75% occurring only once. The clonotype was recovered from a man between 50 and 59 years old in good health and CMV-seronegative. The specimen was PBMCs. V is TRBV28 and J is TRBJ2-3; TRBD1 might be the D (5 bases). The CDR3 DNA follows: TGTGCCAGCAGTCCTCAAGCCTCCAGGGCAGGTACGCAGTATTTT. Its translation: CASSPQASRAGTQYF.